Presented here are 31 T cell receptor beta chains from one specimen sequenced in a study of Graves' ophthalmopathy and Graves' hyperthyroidism. Amplifying from RNA transcripts, the study obtained TCR beta CDR3 regions. The workflow started with a first-round RT-PCR run with HTBI primers and then moved on to a second-round multiplex PCR. TCRdb used MiXCR to reprocess the multiplex PCR reads, holding one entry per CDR3 protein. The sample lists roughly 350,000 distinct CDR3 sequences; about 15% were seen once. Source material: peripheral blood. All receptors derive from an adult woman with stable Graves' hyperthyroidism.

This clonotype was detected ten times or more. This chain uses TRBV7-2 with TRBJ2-7; no firm D call. The CDR3 consists of 12 residues. Germline loops: CDR1 SGHTA, CDR2 FQGNSA. V gave up 5 bases and J gave up 3 bases, with 8 bases separating them. CDR3 amino acids: CASSTLDYEQYF. For the CDR3, the DNA is TGTGCCAGCAGCACTCTAGACTACGAGCAGTACTTC.

In this sample, this clonotype turned up many times. The rearrangement joins TRBV5-1 to TRBJ2-6; a weak D match, TRBD1 (6 bases). There are 16 residues in the CDR3. Germline-derived CDR1 and CDR2 are SGHRS and YFSETQ. Trimming stripped 4 bases from V and 1 base from J, with 12 bases between. The CDR3 loop reads CASSQGQTSGANVLTF. The CDR3 DNA follows: TGCGCCAGCAGCCAAGGACAGACTTCTGGGGCCAACGTCCTGACTTTC.

This clonotype was counted at least ten times. The rearrangement uses TRBV6-5 and TRBJ1-3, with TRBD1 matching over 7 bases. Per the germline V gene, CDR1 is MNHEY and CDR2 is SVGAGI. CDR3 length equals 16 residues. Trimming removed 5 bases from V and 1 base from J; junction bases left unmatched: 8. In nucleotides, the CDR3 is TGTGCCAGCAGTAGCCACAGGGGAGAATCTGGAAACACCATATATTTT. Its protein product is CASSSHRGESGNTIYF.

This clonotype was seen many times. This may arise from a read error, as a much more abundant clone is one base away. V is TRBV28 and J is TRBJ1-2, with 10 bases fitting TRBD1. The CDR3 extends over 14 amino acids. Germline loops: CDR1 MDHEN, CDR2 SYDVKM. The CDR3 DNA follows: TGTGCCAGCAGTTGGGGGACAGGGGTCTATTGCTACACCTTC. It codes for CASSWGTGVYCYTF.

This clonotype was observed many times. CDR3 loop: CASSEQTYSYEQYF. The CDR3 region has the DNA TGTGCCAGCAGTGAACAGACATACTCCTACGAGCAGTACTTC. J is TRBJ2-7 and V is TRBV7-8; no clear D. Germline V gives CDR1 SGHVS, CDR2 FQNEAQ. The CDR3 length is 14 residues. The V end lost 6 bases, the J end lost 0 bases, and 12 bases lay between the germline ends. The entire variable domain, with the rest obtained from reference TRBV7-8 and TRBJ2-7, is as follows: GAGVSQSPRYKVAKRGQDVALRCDPISGHVSLFWYQQALGQGPEFLTYFQNEAQLDKSGLPSDRFFAERPEGSVSTLKIQRTQQEDSAVYLCASSEQTYSYEQYFGPGTRLTVT.

Only a few counts were recorded for this clonotype. This sequence joins TRBV20-1 and TRBJ1-1, with TRBD1 as a possible D gene (6 bases). Trimming removed 3 bases at V and 3 bases at J, with 17 bases between. CDR3 length: 15 amino acids. CDR1 is DFQATT, CDR2 SNEGSKA, per germline (reference sequence). DNA for the CDR3: TGCAGTGCTAGGGGAGTGCGGGGGGGGCACACTGAAGCTTTCTTT. Translated, it gives CSARGVRGGHTEAFF.

This clonotype was seen only a few times. The chain combines TRBV7-9 with TRBJ2-7; D remains ambiguous. The CDR3 is made up of 16 amino acids. Per the germline V gene, CDR1 is SEHNR and CDR2 is FQNEAQ (reference sequence). The V gene lost 5 bases and the J gene lost 3 bases, with 20 bases spanning the gap. CDR3 amino acids: CASSKDQISLGYEQYF. In nucleotides, the CDR3 is TGTGCCAGCAGCAAAGATCAGATCTCTCTCGGCTACGAGCAGTACTTC.

This clonotype occurred many times. J is TRBJ2-7 and V is TRBV6-2 or TRBV6-3; the D gene is possibly TRBD2 (6 bases). Germline CDR1 reads MNHEY; CDR2 reads SVGEGT. V was cut by 2 bases and J by 3 bases, with 17 bases left in between. This CDR3 is 16 amino acids long. Here the CDR3 reads CASSYVPGLSSYEQYF. DNA for the CDR3: TGTGCCAGCAGTTACGTCCCAGGACTATCTAGCTACGAGCAGTACTTC.

This clonotype occurred many times. This sequence may be a read error, since a much larger clone differs from it by one base. J is TRBJ2-5 and V is TRBV28, with 11 bases matching TRBD2. The CDR3 is made up of 15 amino acids. Germline V lookup: CDR1 MDHEN, CDR2 SYDVKM. The CDR3 reads CASSLELAGEETKYF. As DNA, the CDR3 is TGTGCCAGCAGTTTAGAACTAGCGGGAGAAGAGACCAAGTACTTC.

This clonotype showed up many times. CDR3 region: CASSGQGPYEQYF. CDR3 in DNA: TGTGCCAGCAGCGGACAGGGTCCCTACGAGCAGTACTTC. V is TRBV7-9 and J is TRBJ2-7; 8 positions match TRBD1. The CDR3 loop spans 13 amino acids. Germline V gives CDR1 SEHNR, CDR2 FQNEAQ (reference sequence). V was pared by 5 bases and J by 2 bases, with 2 bases of the junction left unmatched. The variable domain in full, with the rest retrieved from reference TRBV7-9 and TRBJ2-7, is DTGVSQNPRHKITKRGQNVTFRCDPISEHNRLYWYRQTLGQGPEFLTYFQNEAQLEKSRLLSDRFSAERPKGSFSTLEIQRTEQGDSAMYLCASSGQGPYEQYFGPGTRLTVT.

This clonotype was counted ten times or more. The chain employs TRBV9 and TRBJ1-1, with D tentatively TRBD1 (5 bases). The length of the CDR3 is 14 residues. V lost 4 bases to trimming and J lost 2 bases, with 12 bases between them. Germline CDR1 reads SGDLS; CDR2 reads YYNGEE. This CDR3 reads CASSMGRANTEAFF. CDR3 DNA: TGTGCCAGCAGCATGGGACGGGCAAACACTGAAGCTTTCTTT. Based on the CDR3 plus reference TRBV9 and TRBJ1-1, the full variable domain is DSGVTQTPKHLITATGQRVTLRCSPRSGDLSVYWYQQSLDQGLQFLIQYYNGEERAKGNILERFSAQQFPDLHSELNLSSLELGDSALYFCASSMGRANTEAFFGQGTRLTVV.

This clonotype was picked up many times. The rearrangement links TRBV19 to TRBJ2-2; TRBD2 is a possible D gene (6 bases). Per the germline V gene, CDR1 is LNHDA and CDR2 is SQIVND (reference sequence). The V end lost 9 bases, the J end lost 4 bases, and 21 bases lay between the germline ends. The CDR3 contains 16 residues. The CDR3 here is CASRYATGESTGELFF. CDR3 nucleotide sequence: TGTGCCAGCCGCTACGCGACGGGAGAGAGCACCGGGGAGCTGTTTTTT.

There are many counts of this clonotype. The gene calls are TRBV5-1 and TRBJ2-6; D is possibly TRBD1 (6 bases). Trimming shortened V by 4 bases and J by 4 bases, and 18 bases separated the two germline ends. The CDR3 runs 17 residues. Per the germline V gene, CDR1 is SGHRS and CDR2 is YFSETQ. For the CDR3, the DNA is TGCGCCAGCAGCAAAGGGGACACTTTGGGAGGGGCCAACGTCCTGACTTTC. Translation gives CASSKGDTLGGANVLTF.

With regard to this clonotype: A much larger clone lies a single base off, so this may be a read error. Without the conserved terminal phenylalanine or tryptophan, this CDR3 likely stems from a read error. CDR3 in DNA: TGTGCCAGCAGTTTGGCCGGGACAGAAGTCTCTGGAAACACCATATATCTT. Its protein is CASSLAGTEVSGNTIYL. The J gene is TRBJ1-3, the V gene TRBV12-3 or TRBV12-4; TRBD1 aligns across 7 bases. With 3 bases clipped from V and 0 bases from J, the junction kept 8 bases outside the gene matches. CDR3 length: 17 amino acids.

This clonotype came up many times. The rearrangement joins TRBV6-1 to TRBJ2-7; 10 nucleotides line up with TRBD2. The CDR3 spans 15 residues. J was trimmed by 6 bases and V by 7 bases; bases with no gene match: 12. Germline V gene sequence: CDR1 MNHNS, CDR2 SASEGT. CDR3 sequence (DNA): TGTGCCAGCATGCCGACTTTAGCGGGAGGAGGCGAGCAGTACTTC. Protein sequence: CASMPTLAGGGEQYF.

This clonotype was observed many times. This sequence joins TRBV18 and TRBJ2-7; TRBD1 is a possible D gene (6 bases). Trimming removed 5 bases at V and 3 bases at J, with 11 bases between. The V gene's germline CDR1 is KGHSH and CDR2 LQKENI. The CDR3 is 13 amino acids. The CDR3: CASSGGQDYEQYF. The CDR3, as DNA: TGTGCCAGCTCAGGGGGACAAGACTACGAGCAGTACTTC.

The genes are TRBV12-3 or TRBV12-4 and TRBJ1-2; possible D gene TRBD1, 6 bases. V was trimmed by 3 bases and J by 6 bases, leaving 17 bases between them. This CDR3 has 15 residues. CDR3 sequence (DNA): TGTGCCAGCAGTTTGCGAAGGGGGACCTCTGATGGCTACACCTTC. Translating gives CASSLRRGTSDGYTF.

This clonotype showed up many times. V gene TRBV20-1 combines with J gene TRBJ2-5; D not certain. The CDR3 contains 12 residues. CDR1 DFQATT and CDR2 SNEGSKA come from the germline V gene (reference sequence). Trimming took off 6 bases at V and 1 base at J, with 9 bases between the two ends. CDR3 nucleotides: TGCAGTGCGGCCGGGCCCCAAGAGACCCAGTACTTC. This gives the protein CSAAGPQETQYF.

The chain is built from TRBV6-1 and TRBJ2-7; 8 bases map to TRBD1. The germline gives CDR1 MNHNS, CDR2 SASEGT. This CDR3 has 14 amino acids. V trimming: 7 bases; J trimming: 3 bases; junction bases outside the gene matches: 8. CDR3 nucleotides: TGTGCCAGCAAAGGACAGGGAGAGGTCTACGAGCAGTACTTC. Translating gives CASKGQGEVYEQYF.

This clonotype was observed at least ten times. The chain combines TRBV10-3 with TRBJ1-1; a weak D match, TRBD1 (5 bases). Per germline, CDR1 ENHRY and CDR2 SYGVKD. This CDR3 has 13 residues. The ends were cut back, 6 bases at V and 5 bases at J, with 13 bases in the middle. CDR3 in amino acids: CAIRAREKTEAFF. CDR3 DNA: TGTGCCATCAGGGCCAGGGAAAAAACTGAAGCTTTCTTT.

In its sample, this clonotype was seen many times. The chain links TRBV20-1 to TRBJ2-7; the D gene is possibly TRBD2 (5 bases). The length of the CDR3 is 12 residues. Deletions cut 6 bases from V and 2 bases from J, with 11 bases between. Per germline, CDR1 DFQATT and CDR2 SNEGSKA (reference sequence). The CDR3 sequence is CSASRDPYEQYF. In nucleotides, the CDR3 is TGCAGTGCGTCCCGGGATCCCTACGAGCAGTACTTC.

This clonotype was seen repeatedly, ten times or more. This chain joins TRBV15 and TRBJ1-1, with 7 bases that match TRBD1. V lost 0 bases, J lost 5 bases, and 6 bases stayed unmatched. Per the germline V gene, CDR1 is LNHNV and CDR2 is YYDKDF (reference sequence). This CDR3 region has 15 residues. For the CDR3, the DNA is TGTGCCACCAGCAGAGATAGGCCAGGGGGGACTGAAGCTTTCTTT. Translation: CATSRDRPGGTEAFF.

This clonotype was counted at least ten times. The chain joins TRBV28 to TRBJ1-5; TRBD1 agrees at 9 bases. Trimming cost V 5 bases and J 1 base; bases outside gene matches: 15. The germline V gene has CDR1 MDHEN and CDR2 SYDVKM. This CDR3 is built from 19 residues. CDR3 residues: CASSRPDRGSWISNQPQHF. CDR3 bases: TGTGCCAGCAGTCGCCCGGACAGGGGATCGTGGATAAGCAATCAGCCCCAGCATTTT.

This clonotype was recorded a few times. The genes are TRBV6-1 and TRBJ2-3, with 13 bases aligning to TRBD2. Germline CDR1 MNHNS, CDR2 SASEGT. The J segment lost 4 bases and the V segment lost 5 bases, leaving 3 bases of the junction unmatched. The CDR3 sequence is 15 residues long. CDR3 DNA sequence: TGTGCCAGCAGTAGGACTAGCGGGAGACCAGATACGCAGTATTTT. Protein: CASSRTSGRPDTQYF.

This clonotype appeared many times. The chain combines TRBV19 with TRBJ2-7; 7 bases match TRBD1. The junction had 7 bases not matched to a gene; V was cut back by 6 bases and J by 2 bases. Germline CDR1 and CDR2: LNHDA and SQIVND (reference sequence). The CDR3 totals 14 residues. The DNA of the CDR3 is TGTGCCAGTAGCCAGGGGGTCACGACCTACGAGCAGTACTTC. Encoded protein: CASSQGVTTYEQYF.

There are many counts of this clonotype. The chain joins TRBV6-2 or TRBV6-3 to TRBJ2-5; possible D gene TRBD1, 6 bases. Germline V gene lookup returns CDR1 MNHEY and CDR2 SVGEGT. This CDR3 spans 16 amino acids. V lost 4 bases and J lost 4, with 19 bases in between. The CDR3 loop is CASSSETGALGETQYF. DNA for the CDR3: TGTGCCAGCAGTTCCGAGACAGGCGCCTTGGGAGAGACCCAGTACTTC.

This clonotype was seen at least ten times. The chain combines TRBV28 with TRBJ2-5; TRBD1 matches at 7 bases. This CDR3 is built from 16 residues. Germline V gene data show CDR1 as MDHEN and CDR2 as SYDVKM. V was pared by 3 bases and J by 2 bases, with 9 bases of the junction left unmatched. CDR3 sequence: CASSFPGTAKQETQYF. Here the CDR3 DNA reads TGTGCCAGCAGTTTCCCCGGGACAGCGAAACAAGAGACCCAGTACTTC.

This chain uses TRBV7-3 with TRBJ1-2; the match to TRBD1 covers 7 bases. The V and J ends lost 4 bases and 4 bases, in that order; junction bases with no gene match: 9. Germline-derived CDR1 and CDR2 are SGHTA and FQGTGA. This CDR3 has 15 residues. The CDR3 loop is CASSSQTGTAYGYTF. CDR3 nucleotides: TGTGCCAGCAGCTCCCAAACCGGGACAGCCTATGGCTACACCTTC.

This clonotype was counted only a few times. The chain recombines TRBV4-3 with TRBJ1-2; D perhaps matches TRBD1 (5 bases). The CDR3 loop spans 14 amino acids. Trimming left V 5 bases short and J 5 bases short, with 15 bases between. The germline CDR1 and CDR2 sequences are LGHNA and YSLEER. CDR3 in DNA: TGCGCCAGCAGCTCCTCGAGGGGTTCATATGGCTACACCTTC. Encoded protein: CASSSSRGSYGYTF.

This clonotype was recorded many times. The DNA of the CDR3 is TGTGCCAGCAGTTCCCTGTACCCTCGAGCTTTCTTT. It is translated as CASSSLYPRAFF. The chain joins TRBV28 to TRBJ1-1, with D hard to call. The CDR3 totals 12 residues. The V end lost 4 bases, the J end lost 10 bases, and 13 bases lay between the germline ends. Germline V gene data show CDR1 as MDHEN and CDR2 as SYDVKM. Based on the CDR3 plus reference TRBV28 and TRBJ1-1, the full variable domain is DVKVTQSSRYLVKRTGEKVFLECVQDMDHENMFWYRQDPGLGLRLIYFSYDVKMKEKGDIPEGYSVSREKKERFSLILESASTNQTSMYLCASSSLYPRAFFGQGTRLTVV.

Worth noting for this clonotype: A clone one base away is much larger, so this may be a read error. This rearrangement joins TRBV12-3 or TRBV12-4 to TRBJ2-1, with 8 bases lining up with TRBD1. This CDR3 has 15 amino acids. CDR3 nucleotides: TGTGCCAGCAGTTCCGGGACAGGTGCATACAATGAGAAGTTCTTC. This translates into CASSSGTGAYNEKFF.